A single sample gave rise to the 31 T cell receptor beta chains below, sequenced in a study of blood T cells in healthy people across ages. It was with a sample-barcoded 5' primer and a J-beta primer mix that a second PCR of about 6 to 11 cycles was run. Via MiXCR, TCRdb re-called the 5' RACE reads, giving one row per CDR3 protein. Of over 1,300,000 distinct CDR3 sequences listed, roughly 60% are singletons. Specimen: blood. These receptors all come from a man between 18 and 35 years old in good health.

This clonotype was seen just once. The V call is TRBV12-3 or TRBV12-4, the J call TRBJ2-3, with 8 bases matching TRBD2. The trim removed 5 bases at V and 4 bases at J, leaving 11 bases unmatched. This CDR3 is 16 amino acids long. CDR3 loop: CASSEIIGLAADTQYF. CDR3 DNA sequence: TGTGCCAGCAGTGAAATCATCGGACTAGCAGCAGATACGCAGTATTTT.

The chain joins TRBV5-1 to TRBJ2-7; D remains unclear. The ends were cut back, 2 bases at V and 2 bases at J, with 8 bases in the middle. Germline V gives CDR1 SGHRS, CDR2 YFSETQ. The CDR3 length is 13 residues. In DNA, the CDR3 is TGCGCCAGCAGCTTTACTTCTACCTACGAGCAGTACTTC. Its protein product is CASSFTSTYEQYF.

The chain recombines TRBV6-2 or TRBV6-3 with TRBJ2-1; D may be TRBD2 (5 bases). V shed 6 bases and J shed 8 bases, with 14 bases lying between them. The CDR3 covers 13 residues. Per germline, CDR1 MNHEY and CDR2 SVGEGT. The CDR3: CASRRAETDEQFF. The DNA for the CDR3 is TGTGCCAGCAGGAGGGCCGAAACGGATGAGCAGTTCTTC.

This rearrangement joins TRBV14 to TRBJ2-4; D is possibly TRBD2 (5 bases). The J call is doubtful: the DNA matches TRBJ2-7 better. CDR3 length equals 14 residues. In germline, CDR1 is SGHDN, CDR2 FVKESK. This chain's CDR3 is CASSQAGLIDEQYF. CDR3 coding DNA: TGTGCCAGCAGCCAAGCAGGACTTATCGACGAGCAGTACTTC.

This clonotype was counted a few times. The chain combines TRBV20-1 with TRBJ2-1, with TRBD2 identical over 7 bases. There are 14 residues in the CDR3. The germline gives CDR1 DFQATT, CDR2 SNEGSKA (reference sequence). V dropped 7 bases and J dropped 0; count of bases not matched to a gene: 6. The CDR3, as DNA: TGCAGTGGGTGGGGCGGGAGCTCCTACAATGAGCAGTTCTTC. Its protein product is CSGWGGSSYNEQFF.

This clonotype was seen only a few times. The rearrangement joins TRBV29-1 to TRBJ2-7, with D possibly being TRBD1 (6 bases). The V gene lost 8 bases and the J gene lost 0 bases, with 11 bases spanning the gap. The germline gives CDR1 SQVTM, CDR2 ANQGSEA. The CDR3 spans 12 residues. CDR3 sequence reads: CSITGYSYEQYF. The CDR3 nucleotides are TGCAGCATAACAGGGTACTCCTACGAGCAGTACTTC.

The genes are TRBV7-2 and TRBJ2-7, with 14 bases identical to TRBD2. Per the germline V gene, CDR1 is SGHTA and CDR2 is FQGNSA. Trimming cost V 4 bases and J 4 bases; bases outside gene matches: 6. The CDR3 sequence is 16 residues long. The chain's CDR3 is CASSSGLAGGRYEQYF. The CDR3 DNA reads TGTGCCAGCAGCTCAGGACTAGCGGGAGGAAGGTACGAGCAGTACTTC.

This clonotype was seen only a few times. The rearrangement joins TRBV6-5 to TRBJ2-3; 10 bases map to TRBD1. Trimming took 10 bases from V and 4 from J; bases not matched to a gene: 11. The CDR3 has 15 amino acids. In germline, CDR1 is MNHEY, CDR2 SVGAGI. Here the CDR3 reads CATEPGQGWADTQYF. The CDR3 nucleotides are TGTGCCACCGAACCGGGACAGGGGTGGGCAGATACGCAGTATTTT.

The table lists this clonotype with a count of one. The CDR3 loop is CATSRDEPSGRSEADTQYF. DNA for the CDR3: TGTGCCACCAGCAGAGATGAACCTAGCGGGAGATCGGAGGCAGATACGCAGTATTTT. The chain uses TRBV15 and TRBJ2-3, with 10 positions matching TRBD2. V dropped 0 bases and J dropped 4; count of bases not matched to a gene: 13. The CDR3 has 19 amino acids. Germline assignment: CDR1 LNHNV and CDR2 YYDKDF (reference sequence).

With regard to this clonotype: The junction and the germline gene differ at one end; a read error may be behind it. The chain couples TRBV20-1 to TRBJ1-6; 9 nucleotides match TRBD1. Germline values: CDR1 DFQATT, CDR2 SNEGSKA (reference sequence). CDR3 length: 16 amino acids. Written as DNA, the CDR3 is TGCAGTGCATGGGACAGGGATCGGTCCTATAGTTCACCCCTCCACTTT. As protein: CSAWDRDRSYSSPLHF.

The V gene is TRBV27, the J gene TRBJ2-7, with TRBD2 matching 8 bases. This CDR3 contains 14 residues. V shed 3 bases and J 3 bases; nucleotides not matched to a gene: 4. Germline CDR1 MNHEY, CDR2 SMNVEV (reference sequence). DNA of the CDR3: TGTGCCAGCAGTTTGCGACTAGCGCACTACGAGCAGTACTTC. Protein sequence: CASSLRLAHYEQYF.

The chain is built from TRBV5-1 and TRBJ2-7; D might be TRBD1 or TRBD2, each matching 5 bases. Germline V CDR1 and CDR2: SGHRS, YFSETQ. V lost 6 bases and J 3 bases, leaving 13 bases between the germline ends. The CDR3 covers 13 residues. Here the CDR3 DNA reads TGCGCCAGCAAGGGGACGGACCACTACGAGCAGTACTTC. This codes for CASKGTDHYEQYF. Using reference TRBV5-1 and TRBJ2-7 for the parts outside the CDR3, the full variable domain is KAGVTQTPRYLIKTRGQQVTLSCSPISGHRSVSWYQQTPGQGLQFLFEYFSETQRNKGNFPGRFSGRQFSNSRSEMNVSTLELGDSALYLCASKGTDHYEQYFGPGTRLTVT.

This clonotype was counted once. This chain joins TRBV20-1 and TRBJ2-1, with a tentative D call TRBD2 (5 bases). This CDR3 has 15 residues. Looked up from germline, CDR1 is DFQATT and CDR2 is SNEGSKA (reference sequence). Trimming cost V 3 bases and J 3 bases, with 15 bases left between them. CDR3 residues: CSASGGRGVYNEQFF. The CDR3 DNA is TGCAGTGCTAGCGGTGGGAGAGGAGTCTACAATGAGCAGTTCTTC.

The chain recombines TRBV20-1 with TRBJ2-7, with 11 bases matching TRBD2. Germline lookup yields CDR1 DFQATT and CDR2 SNEGSKA (reference sequence). The CDR3 spans 13 residues. The junction had 3 bases not matched to a gene; V was cut back by 5 bases and J by 3 bases. CDR3 in amino acids: CSAWTSGHYEQYF. CDR3 bases: TGCAGTGCTTGGACTAGCGGGCACTACGAGCAGTACTTC.

The gene calls are TRBV4-3 and TRBJ2-7; D call uncertain. CDR1 and CDR2 (germline): LGHNA, YSLEER. Trimming left V 4 bases short and J 6 bases short, with 19 bases between. The CDR3 sequence is 15 residues long. The CDR3 here is CASSRVWGSGREQYF. CDR3 DNA: TGCGCCAGCAGCCGGGTGTGGGGATCAGGTCGCGAGCAGTACTTC.

In its sample, this clonotype was seen many times. The rearrangement joins TRBV29-1 to TRBJ2-1; 9 nucleotides align to TRBD1. Looked up from germline, CDR1 is SQVTM and CDR2 is ANQGSEA. V was pared by 3 bases and J by 0 bases, with 0 bases of the junction left unmatched. This CDR3 is 14 amino acids long. The CDR3 sequence is CSVEGQGSYNEQFF. In nucleotides, the CDR3 is TGCAGCGTTGAGGGACAGGGCTCCTACAATGAGCAGTTCTTC.

V and J are TRBV7-8 and TRBJ1-1; tentative D call: TRBD1 (6 bases). The germline V gene encodes CDR1 SGHVS and CDR2 FQNEAQ. This CDR3 comprises 15 residues. V was cut by 1 base and J by 2 bases, with 11 bases left in between. The CDR3 loop reads CASSLDGGYNTEAFF. DNA of the CDR3: TGTGCCAGCAGCTTAGATGGGGGCTACAACACTGAAGCTTTCTTT.

This clonotype was counted a single time. The rearrangement joins TRBV6-2 or TRBV6-3 to TRBJ2-2; D remains unclear. Germline V gene data show CDR1 as MNHEY and CDR2 as SVGEGT. The CDR3 is 15 amino acids. V was trimmed by 2 bases and J by 7 bases, leaving 14 bases between them. CDR3 nucleotide sequence: TGTGCCAGCAGTTACCCAGGTTTAGATGGCGGGGAGCTGTTTTTT. This codes for CASSYPGLDGGELFF.

CDR3 in DNA: TGTGCCAGCCAGCGTTCCCGCGGACTCTACGAGCAGTACTTC. The encoded protein is CASQRSRGLYEQYF. The gene calls are TRBV12-3 or TRBV12-4 and TRBJ2-7; D is possibly TRBD2 (5 bases). This CDR3 has 14 residues. Trimming stripped 8 bases from V and 3 bases from J, with 17 bases between.

The chain is built from TRBV24-1 and TRBJ2-2; 7 bases match TRBD1. The germline V gene has CDR1 KGHDR and CDR2 SFDVKD. The junction had 3 bases not matched to a gene; V was cut back by 4 bases and J by 8 bases. This CDR3 spans 13 amino acids. CDR3 sequence: CATSERGRGELFF. The CDR3 nucleotides read TGTGCCACCAGTGAAAGGGGGCGAGGGGAGCTGTTTTTT.

CDR3 nucleotide sequence: TGTGCCAGCAGCCAAGGGTCTCTATACTATGGCTACACCTTC. The encoded protein is CASSQGSLYYGYTF. The chain is built from TRBV4-2 and TRBJ1-2; the D is unclear. This CDR3 contains 14 residues. With 1 base removed from V and 3 bases from J, the gap between germline ends came to 9 bases. In germline, CDR1 is LGHNA, CDR2 YNFKEQ.

This clonotype was detected ten times or more. The genes are TRBV15 and TRBJ2-6; maybe TRBD1 (5 bases). V shed 4 bases and J shed 1 base, with 11 bases lying between them. Germline V gene data show CDR1 as LNHNV and CDR2 as YYDKDF (reference sequence). This CDR3 is 16 amino acids long. CDR3 DNA sequence: TGTGCCACCAGCATCTCAGGGTTGTCTGGGGCCAACGTCCTGACTTTC. It is translated as CATSISGLSGANVLTF.

This clonotype has just a few counts. The genes are TRBV27 and TRBJ1-2; no firm D call. V gave up 4 bases and J gave up 3 bases, with 6 bases separating them. Germline CDR1 reads MNHEY; CDR2 reads SMNVEV (reference sequence). The CDR3 is 12 amino acids. The CDR3 loop reads CASSSHYYGYTF. The CDR3 DNA follows: TGTGCCAGCAGTTCGCACTACTATGGCTACACCTTC.

This chain joins TRBV5-1 and TRBJ2-3, with 11 nucleotides matching TRBD2. Per the germline V gene, CDR1 is SGHRS and CDR2 is YFSETQ. CDR3 length equals 16 residues. V lost 2 bases to trimming and J lost 5 bases; unmatched junction nucleotides: 7. The CDR3 protein is CASSLLAGVRIDTQYF. In DNA form, the CDR3 reads TGCGCCAGCAGCTTACTAGCGGGAGTAAGGATAGATACGCAGTATTTT.

The V gene is TRBV15, the J gene TRBJ1-4; D not certain. The ends were cut back, 0 bases at V and 8 bases at J, with 10 bases in the middle. Germline assignment: CDR1 LNHNV and CDR2 YYDKDF (reference sequence). The CDR3 sequence is 14 residues long. CDR3 nucleotides: TGTGCCACCAGCAGAGAATCGATTGGGGAAAAACTGTTTTTT. Encoded protein: CATSRESIGEKLFF.

This sequence joins TRBV7-9 and TRBJ2-4; tentative D call: TRBD1 (5 bases). Germline V gene data show CDR1 as SEHNR and CDR2 as FQNEAQ (reference sequence). This CDR3 spans 12 amino acids. Trimming took 6 bases from V and 5 from J, leaving 8 bases between them. The CDR3 protein is CASRVRENIQYF. The CDR3, as DNA: TGTGCCAGCAGGGTCAGGGAAAACATTCAGTACTTC.

This clonotype is a singleton in its sample. The chain employs TRBV27 and TRBJ2-7; 8 bases match TRBD2. This CDR3 is 13 amino acids long. J gave up 4 bases and V 8 bases, and 7 bases lay outside the gene matches. CDR1 and CDR2 from the germline V gene are MNHEY and SMNVEV (reference sequence). DNA for the CDR3: TGTGCCAGCGGCCCTCGGGGGGGTTACGAGCAGTACTTC. This translates into CASGPRGGYEQYF.

The chain uses TRBV5-1 and TRBJ1-6; TRBD1 agrees at 7 bases. The V gene end was trimmed by 4 bases and the J gene end by 10 bases; junction bases not matched to a gene: 8. The CDR3 totals 14 residues. Germline-derived CDR1 and CDR2 are SGHRS and YFSETQ. The CDR3 region is CASSGGQEGSPLHF. The CDR3 DNA reads TGCGCCAGCAGCGGAGGACAGGAAGGGTCACCCCTCCACTTT. Drawing the rest from reference TRBV5-1 and TRBJ1-6, the complete variable domain is KAGVTQTPRYLIKTRGQQVTLSCSPISGHRSVSWYQQTPGQGLQFLFEYFSETQRNKGNFPGRFSGRQFSNSRSEMNVSTLELGDSALYLCASSGGQEGSPLHFGNGTRLTVT.

A few counts support this clonotype. The V call is TRBV29-1, the J call TRBJ2-7; D call uncertain. The V end lost 4 bases, the J end lost 0 bases, and 10 bases lay between the germline ends. The CDR3 is 13 residues long. The germline CDR1 and CDR2 sequences are SQVTM and ANQGSEA. CDR3 residues: CSVAYRSSYEQYF. The CDR3 nucleotides are TGCAGCGTTGCTTATCGGAGCTCCTACGAGCAGTACTTC.

This clonotype turned up a few times. The chain uses TRBV29-1 and TRBJ2-3; the D is unclear. Trimming cost V 6 bases and J 2 bases, with 15 bases left between them. CDR3 length: 14 residues. The V gene's germline CDR1 is SQVTM and CDR2 ANQGSEA. The CDR3 sequence is CSVPGPMSTDTQYF. CDR3 sequence (DNA): TGCAGCGTCCCCGGGCCTATGTCCACAGATACGCAGTATTTT.

V gene TRBV28 combines with J gene TRBJ2-3; D remains unclear. The CDR3 consists of 15 residues. The V gene lost 4 bases and the J gene lost 3 bases, with 14 bases spanning the gap. Germline V gene lookup returns CDR1 MDHEN and CDR2 SYDVKM. CDR3 region: CASSWAGQTTDTQYF. The CDR3 region has the DNA TGTGCCAGCAGTTGGGCTGGGCAGACGACAGATACGCAGTATTTT. Based on the CDR3 plus reference TRBV28 and TRBJ2-3, the full variable domain is DVKVTQSSRYLVKRTGEKVFLECVQDMDHENMFWYRQDPGLGLRLIYFSYDVKMKEKGDIPEGYSVSREKKERFSLILESASTNQTSMYLCASSWAGQTTDTQYFGPGTRLTVL.